This T cell receptor beta chain is drawn from a study of blood T cell repertoires in COVID-19. Study-wide context: T cells, B-cell-depleted T cells, or PBMCs provided the cDNA or gDNA that served as material.

This CDR3 comprises 17 residues. V gave up 5 bases and J gave up 4 bases; unmatched junction bases: 15. In germline, CDR1 is PRHDT, CDR2 FYEKMQ (reference sequence). In the source study's methods: For nucleated cells, counts were estimated from reference gene primer amplification. The repertoire was sequenced with immunoSEQ multiplex PCR; TCRdb's copy has only in-frame clones and lacks some. Clonal size and the V and J genes are those of that table, whereas D and trimming came from the DNA. The sample lists just over 95,000 clones, around nine tenths seen once, with just over 15% in the top ten. The V and J genes are TRBV13 and TRBJ2-7; 9 nucleotides line up with TRBD2. The receptor was derived from a human donor in a cohort sampled during active COVID-19. The sequencing input was peripheral blood. DNA of the CDR3: TGTGCCAGCAGCGGACGGGCTAGCGGGGATCTTCCTTACGAGCAGTACTTC. It is translated as CASSGRASGDLPYEQYF.